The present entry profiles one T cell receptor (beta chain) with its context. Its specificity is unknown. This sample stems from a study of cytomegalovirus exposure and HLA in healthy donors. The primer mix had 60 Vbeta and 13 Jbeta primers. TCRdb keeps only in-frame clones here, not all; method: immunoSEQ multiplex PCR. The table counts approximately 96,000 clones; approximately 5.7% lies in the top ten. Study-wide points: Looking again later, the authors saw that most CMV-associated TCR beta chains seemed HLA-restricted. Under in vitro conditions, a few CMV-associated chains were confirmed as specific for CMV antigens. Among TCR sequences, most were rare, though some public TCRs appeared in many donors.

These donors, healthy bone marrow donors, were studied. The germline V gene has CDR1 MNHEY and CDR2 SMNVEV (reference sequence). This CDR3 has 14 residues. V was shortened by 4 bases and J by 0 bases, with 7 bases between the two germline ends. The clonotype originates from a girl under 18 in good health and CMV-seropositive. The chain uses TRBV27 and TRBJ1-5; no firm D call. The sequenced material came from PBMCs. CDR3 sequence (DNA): TGTGCCAGCAGTTCGGGGTATAGCAATCAGCCCCAGCATTTT. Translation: CASSSGYSNQPQHF.